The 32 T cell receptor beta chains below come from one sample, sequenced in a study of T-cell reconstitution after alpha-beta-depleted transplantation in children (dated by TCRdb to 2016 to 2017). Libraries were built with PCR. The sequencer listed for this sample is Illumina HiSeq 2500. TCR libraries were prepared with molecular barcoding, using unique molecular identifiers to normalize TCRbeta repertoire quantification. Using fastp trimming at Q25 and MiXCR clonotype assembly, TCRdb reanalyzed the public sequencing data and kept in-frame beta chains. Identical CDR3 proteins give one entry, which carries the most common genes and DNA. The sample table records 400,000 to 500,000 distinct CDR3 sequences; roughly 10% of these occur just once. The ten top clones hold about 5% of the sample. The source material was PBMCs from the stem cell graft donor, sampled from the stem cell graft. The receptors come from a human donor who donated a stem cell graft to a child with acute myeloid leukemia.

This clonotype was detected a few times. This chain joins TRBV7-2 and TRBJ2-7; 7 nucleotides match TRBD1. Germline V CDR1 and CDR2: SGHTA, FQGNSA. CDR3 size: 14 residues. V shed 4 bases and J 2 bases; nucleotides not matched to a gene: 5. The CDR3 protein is CASSYGTAAYEQYF. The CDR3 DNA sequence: TGTGCCAGCAGCTACGGGACAGCTGCCTACGAGCAGTACTTC.

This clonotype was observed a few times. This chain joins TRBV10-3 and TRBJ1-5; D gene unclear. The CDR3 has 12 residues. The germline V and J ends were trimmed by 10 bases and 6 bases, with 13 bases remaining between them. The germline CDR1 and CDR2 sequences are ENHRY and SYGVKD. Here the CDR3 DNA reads TGTGCCAACGGAGAGGGAGGTCAGCCCCAGCATTTT. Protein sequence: CANGEGGQPQHF.

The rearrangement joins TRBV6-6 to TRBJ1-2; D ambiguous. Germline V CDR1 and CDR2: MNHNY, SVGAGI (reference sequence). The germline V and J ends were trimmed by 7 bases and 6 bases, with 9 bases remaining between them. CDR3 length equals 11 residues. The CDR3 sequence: CASTHKDGYTF. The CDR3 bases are TGTGCCAGCACTCACAAGGATGGCTACACCTTC.

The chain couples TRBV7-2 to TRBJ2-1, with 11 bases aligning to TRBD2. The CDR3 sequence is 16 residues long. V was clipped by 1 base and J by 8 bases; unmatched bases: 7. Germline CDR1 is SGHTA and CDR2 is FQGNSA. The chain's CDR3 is CASSLGSGRAGDEQFF. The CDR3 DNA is TGTGCCAGCAGCTTAGGTAGCGGGAGGGCCGGGGATGAGCAGTTCTTC.

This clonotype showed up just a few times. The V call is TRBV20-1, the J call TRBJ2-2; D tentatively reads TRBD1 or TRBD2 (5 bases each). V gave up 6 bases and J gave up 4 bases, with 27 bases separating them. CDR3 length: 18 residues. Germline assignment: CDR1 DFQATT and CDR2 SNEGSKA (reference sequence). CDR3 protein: CSAISPGTADRGTGELFF. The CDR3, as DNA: TGCAGTGCAATATCCCCCGGGACCGCGGACCGGGGCACCGGGGAGCTGTTTTTT.

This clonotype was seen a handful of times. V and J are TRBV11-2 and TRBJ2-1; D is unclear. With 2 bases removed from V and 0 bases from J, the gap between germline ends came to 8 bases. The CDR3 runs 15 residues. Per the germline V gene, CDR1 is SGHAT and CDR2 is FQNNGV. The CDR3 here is CASSLLISSYNEQFF. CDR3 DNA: TGTGCCAGCAGCTTACTCATAAGCTCCTACAATGAGCAGTTCTTC.

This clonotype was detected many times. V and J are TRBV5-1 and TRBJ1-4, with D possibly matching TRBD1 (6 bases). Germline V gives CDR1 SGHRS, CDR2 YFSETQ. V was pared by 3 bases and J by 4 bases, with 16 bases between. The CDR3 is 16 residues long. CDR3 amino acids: CASSSGPGALNEKLFF. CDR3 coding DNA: TGCGCCAGCAGCTCCGGGCCGGGGGCCCTTAATGAAAAACTGTTTTTT.

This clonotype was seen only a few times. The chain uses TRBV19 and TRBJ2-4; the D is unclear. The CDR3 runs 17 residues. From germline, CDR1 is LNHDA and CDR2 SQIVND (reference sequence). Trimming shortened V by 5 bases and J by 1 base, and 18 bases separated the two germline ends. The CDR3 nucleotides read TGTGCCAGTAGTCCCGGTCATCCCGACGTGGCCAAAAACATTCAGTACTTC. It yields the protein CASSPGHPDVAKNIQYF.

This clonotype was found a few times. This CDR3 is CASSSRDNNQPQHF. CDR3 DNA: TGTGCCAGCAGCTCCCGGGACAACAATCAGCCCCAGCATTTT. The chain carries TRBV5-8 and TRBJ1-5; possible D gene TRBD1, 6 bases. Germline values: CDR1 SGHTS, CDR2 YDEGEE. V was clipped by 3 bases and J by 3 bases, with 10 bases between them. The CDR3 covers 14 residues. Using reference TRBV5-8 and TRBJ1-5 for the parts outside the CDR3, the full variable domain is EAGVTQSPTHLIKTRGQQATLRCSPISGHTSVYWYQQALGLGLQFLLWYDEGEERNRGNFPPRFSGRQFPNYSSELNVNALELEDSALYLCASSSRDNNQPQHFGDGTRLSIL.

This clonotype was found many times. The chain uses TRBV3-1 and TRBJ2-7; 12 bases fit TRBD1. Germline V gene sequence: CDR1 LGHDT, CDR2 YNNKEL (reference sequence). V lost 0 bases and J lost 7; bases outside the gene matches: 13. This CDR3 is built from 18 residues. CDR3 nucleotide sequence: TGTGCCAGCAGCCAAGATTGGGAGGGGACAGGGGGCTCCTCTGAGCAGTACGTC. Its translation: CASSQDWEGTGGSSEQYV.

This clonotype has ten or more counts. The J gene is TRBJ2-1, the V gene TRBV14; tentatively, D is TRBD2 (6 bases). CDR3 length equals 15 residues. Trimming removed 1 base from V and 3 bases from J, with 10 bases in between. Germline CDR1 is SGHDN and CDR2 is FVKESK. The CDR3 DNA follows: TGTGCCAGCAGCCAAGTTCGCGGGAACTACAATGAGCAGTTCTTC. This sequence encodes CASSQVRGNYNEQFF.

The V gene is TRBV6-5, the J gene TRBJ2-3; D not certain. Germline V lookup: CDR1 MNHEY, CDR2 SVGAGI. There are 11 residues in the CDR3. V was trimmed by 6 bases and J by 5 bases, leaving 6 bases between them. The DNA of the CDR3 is TGTGCCAGCAGGTACGGAGATACGCAGTATTTT. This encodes CASRYGDTQYF.

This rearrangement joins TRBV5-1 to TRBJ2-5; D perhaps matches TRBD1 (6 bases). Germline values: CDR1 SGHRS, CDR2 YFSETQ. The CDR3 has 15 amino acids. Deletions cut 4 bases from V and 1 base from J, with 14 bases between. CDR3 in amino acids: CASSLLQGSQETQYF. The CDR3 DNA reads TGCGCCAGCAGCCTTTTACAGGGTTCCCAAGAGACCCAGTACTTC.

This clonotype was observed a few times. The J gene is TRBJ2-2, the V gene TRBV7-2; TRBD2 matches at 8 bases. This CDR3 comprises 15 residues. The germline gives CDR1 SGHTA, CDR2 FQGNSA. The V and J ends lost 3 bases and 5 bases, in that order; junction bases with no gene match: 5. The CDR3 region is CASSFVAGITGELFF. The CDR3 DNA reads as TGTGCCAGCAGCTTTGTAGCGGGGATTACCGGGGAGCTGTTTTTT.

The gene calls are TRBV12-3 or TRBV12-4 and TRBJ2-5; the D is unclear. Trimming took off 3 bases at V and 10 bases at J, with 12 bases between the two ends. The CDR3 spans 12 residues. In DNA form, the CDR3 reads TGTGCCAGCAGTTTTGAGCCAGACGGCCAGTACTTC. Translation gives CASSFEPDGQYF.

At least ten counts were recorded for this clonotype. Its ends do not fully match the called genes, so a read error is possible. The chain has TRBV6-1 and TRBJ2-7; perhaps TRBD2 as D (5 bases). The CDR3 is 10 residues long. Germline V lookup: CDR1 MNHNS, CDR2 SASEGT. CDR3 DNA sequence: TGTGCCAGCAGTTCAGTCGGGATCCAGTTC. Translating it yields CASSSVGIQF.

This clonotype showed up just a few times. The CDR3 nucleotides read TGTGCCAGCAGCCGATACCTCTCGGATACGCAGTATTTT. Translation gives CASSRYLSDTQYF. The chain recombines TRBV9 with TRBJ2-3; no clear D. CDR1 is SGDLS and CDR2 is YYNGEE in the germline V gene. The CDR3 runs to 13 residues. V was cut by 4 bases and J by 6 bases, with 12 bases left in between. Based on the CDR3 plus reference TRBV9 and TRBJ2-3, the full variable domain is DSGVTQTPKHLITATGQRVTLRCSPRSGDLSVYWYQQSLDQGLQFLIQYYNGEERAKGNILERFSAQQFPDLHSELNLSSLELGDSALYFCASSRYLSDTQYFGPGTRLTVL.

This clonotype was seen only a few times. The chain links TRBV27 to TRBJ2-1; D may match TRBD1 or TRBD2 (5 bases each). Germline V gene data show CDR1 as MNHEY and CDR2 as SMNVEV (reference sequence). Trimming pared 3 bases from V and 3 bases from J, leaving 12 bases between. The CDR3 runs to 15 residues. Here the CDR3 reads CASSLPGALYNEQFF. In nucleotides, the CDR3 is TGTGCCAGCAGTTTGCCCGGGGCCCTCTACAATGAGCAGTTCTTC.

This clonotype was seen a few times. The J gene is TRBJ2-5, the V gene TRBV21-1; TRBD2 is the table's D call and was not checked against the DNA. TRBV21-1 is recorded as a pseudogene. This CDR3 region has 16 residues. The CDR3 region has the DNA TGTGCCAGCAGCACCAACACTAGCGGGGTGGAAGAGACCCAGTACTTC. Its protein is CASSTNTSGVEETQYF.

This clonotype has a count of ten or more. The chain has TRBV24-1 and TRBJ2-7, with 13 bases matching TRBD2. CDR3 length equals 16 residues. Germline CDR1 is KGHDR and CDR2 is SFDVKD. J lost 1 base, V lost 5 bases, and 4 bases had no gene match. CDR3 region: CATSGGLAGVSYEQYV. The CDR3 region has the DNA TGTGCCACCAGTGGCGGACTAGCGGGGGTTTCCTACGAGCAGTACGTC.

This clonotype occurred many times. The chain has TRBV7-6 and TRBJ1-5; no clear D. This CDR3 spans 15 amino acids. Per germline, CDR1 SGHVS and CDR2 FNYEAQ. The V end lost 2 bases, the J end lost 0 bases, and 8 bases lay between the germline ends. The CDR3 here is CASSLSGNSNQPQHF. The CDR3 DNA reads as TGTGCCAGCAGCTTAAGCGGAAATAGCAATCAGCCCCAGCATTTT.

The CDR3 sequence is CASSYQGNLYEQYV. CDR3 DNA: TGTGCCAGCAGTTATCAGGGCAACCTATACGAGCAGTACGTC. The chain joins TRBV6-2 or TRBV6-3 to TRBJ2-7, with D perhaps matching TRBD1 (5 bases). V was shortened by 3 bases and J by 4 bases, with 13 bases between the two germline ends. The CDR3 is 14 residues long. The germline V gene has CDR1 MNHEY and CDR2 SVGEGT.

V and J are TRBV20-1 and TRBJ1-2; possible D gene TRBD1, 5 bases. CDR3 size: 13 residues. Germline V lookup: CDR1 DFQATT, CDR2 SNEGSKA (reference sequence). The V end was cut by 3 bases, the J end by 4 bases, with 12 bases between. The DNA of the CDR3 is TGCAGTGCTAGGTTCCGGGGGTCCTATGGCTACACCTTC. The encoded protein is CSARFRGSYGYTF.

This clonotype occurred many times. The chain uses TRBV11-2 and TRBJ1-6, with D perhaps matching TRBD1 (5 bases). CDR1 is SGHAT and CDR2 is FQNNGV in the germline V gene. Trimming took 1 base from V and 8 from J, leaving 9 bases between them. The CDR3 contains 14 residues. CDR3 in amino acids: CASSLGWGHSPLHF. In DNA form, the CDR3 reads TGTGCCAGCAGCTTAGGGTGGGGACATTCACCCCTCCACTTT.

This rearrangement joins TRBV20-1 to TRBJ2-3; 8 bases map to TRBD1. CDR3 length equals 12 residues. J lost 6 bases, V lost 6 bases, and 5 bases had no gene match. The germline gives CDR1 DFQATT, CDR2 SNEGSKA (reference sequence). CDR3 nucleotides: TGCAGTGCCGAGGACAGGGTCGATACGCAGTATTTT. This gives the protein CSAEDRVDTQYF.

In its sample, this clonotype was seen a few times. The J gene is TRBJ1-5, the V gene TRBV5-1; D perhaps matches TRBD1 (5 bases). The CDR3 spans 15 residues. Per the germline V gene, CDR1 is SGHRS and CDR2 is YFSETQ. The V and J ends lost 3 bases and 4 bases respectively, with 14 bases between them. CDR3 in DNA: TGCGCCAGCAGCTGGACCGGGACGGATAATCAGCCCCAGCATTTT. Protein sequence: CASSWTGTDNQPQHF.

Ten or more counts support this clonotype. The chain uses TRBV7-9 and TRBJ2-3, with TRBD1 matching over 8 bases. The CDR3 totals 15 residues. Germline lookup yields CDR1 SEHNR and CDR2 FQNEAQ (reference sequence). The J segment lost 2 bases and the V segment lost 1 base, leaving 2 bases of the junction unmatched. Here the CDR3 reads CASSLGQGSTDTQYF. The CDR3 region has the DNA TGTGCCAGCAGCTTAGGACAGGGGTCCACAGATACGCAGTATTTT.

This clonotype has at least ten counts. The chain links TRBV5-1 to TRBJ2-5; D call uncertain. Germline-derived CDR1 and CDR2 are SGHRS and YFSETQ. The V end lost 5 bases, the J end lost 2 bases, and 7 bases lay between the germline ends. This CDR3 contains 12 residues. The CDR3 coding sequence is TGCGCCAGCAGTCAGGCGCAAGAGACCCAGTACTTC. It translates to CASSQAQETQYF.

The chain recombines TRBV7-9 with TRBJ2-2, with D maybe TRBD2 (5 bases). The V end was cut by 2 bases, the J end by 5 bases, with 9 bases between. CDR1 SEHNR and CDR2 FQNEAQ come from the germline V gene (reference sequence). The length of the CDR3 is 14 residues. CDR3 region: CASSLWTGTGELFF. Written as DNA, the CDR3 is TGTGCCAGCAGCTTATGGACGGGGACCGGGGAGCTGTTTTTT.

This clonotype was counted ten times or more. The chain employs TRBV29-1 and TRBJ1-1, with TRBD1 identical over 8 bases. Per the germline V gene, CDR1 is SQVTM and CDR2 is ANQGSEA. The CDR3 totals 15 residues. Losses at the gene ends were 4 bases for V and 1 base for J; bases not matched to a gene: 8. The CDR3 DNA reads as TGCAGCGTTGGACAGGGGCCTCAGCCGAACACTGAAGCTTTCTTT. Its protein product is CSVGQGPQPNTEAFF.

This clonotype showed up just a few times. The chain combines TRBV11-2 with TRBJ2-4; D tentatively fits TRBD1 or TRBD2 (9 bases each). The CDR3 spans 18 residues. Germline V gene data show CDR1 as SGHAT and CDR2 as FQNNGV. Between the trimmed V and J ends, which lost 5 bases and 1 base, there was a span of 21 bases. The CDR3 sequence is CASSRQGEAGGAKNIQYF. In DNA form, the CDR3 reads TGTGCCAGCAGCCGACAGGGGGAAGCGGGGGGCGCCAAAAACATTCAGTACTTC.

DNA of the CDR3: TGTGCCAGCAGTGACGATCGCCTCGACAATCAGCCCCAGCATTTT. The encoded protein is CASSDDRLDNQPQHF. The chain employs TRBV25-1 and TRBJ1-5; D is ambiguous. This CDR3 spans 15 amino acids. The V end was cut by 3 bases, the J end by 3 bases, with 12 bases between. CDR1 MGHDK and CDR2 SYGVNS come from the germline V gene.